This TCR beta chain was sequenced for a study of cytomegalovirus exposure and HLA in healthy donors. Study-wide background: A prior study identified some 100 million unique TCR beta sequences from roughly 170 million T cells.

In the PCR, 60 Vbeta and 13 Jbeta primers were used. Generated by immunoSEQ multiplex PCR, the TCRdb table keeps only in-frame clones and is missing some. The sample includes some 130,000 clones, approximately 70% seen only once; the top ten take 2% to 2.5%. The CDR3 runs to 14 residues. Germline loops: CDR1 MGHDK, CDR2 SYGVNS. Deletions cut 2 bases from V and 8 bases from J, with 13 bases between. The source material was PBMCs. The receptor comes from an older woman in good health and CMV-seropositive. The chain joins TRBV25-1 to TRBJ2-1; D gene ambiguous. CDR3 protein: CASSEASTNYEQFF. In nucleotides, the CDR3 is TGTGCCAGCAGTGAAGCTAGTACAAATTATGAGCAGTTCTTC. The full variable domain, with the rest looked up from reference TRBV25-1 and TRBJ2-1, is EADIYQTPRYLVIGTGKKITLECSQTMGHDKMYWYQQDPGMELHLIHYSYGVNSTEKGDLSSESTVSRIRTEHFPLTLESARPSHTSQYLCASSEASTNYEQFFGPGTRLTVL.